This T cell receptor beta chain is from a study of blood T cell repertoires in COVID-19. Study-level background: COVID-19 samples collected from the United States, Italy and Spain covered acute and convalescent phases.

Germline assignment: CDR1 GTSNPN and CDR2 SVGIG (reference sequence). The CDR3 length is 15 residues. The J segment lost 6 bases and the V segment lost 2 bases, leaving 9 bases of the junction unmatched. This clone was picked up one time. How the authors handled the data: Nucleated cell counts were estimated from reference gene primer amplification. Only in-frame clones appear in the TCRdb table, and some are missing; sequencing was by immunoSEQ multiplex PCR. V, J and clone size are taken as reported in that table, and D and trimming were inferred from the DNA itself. This sample carries some 100,000 clones, around 88% of them seen once, and the ten largest clones take roughly 8.1%.

The chain joins TRBV30 to TRBJ2-1; 8 bases fit TRBD2. This TCR came from a woman aged 70 to 79 with acute or convalescent COVID-19. Material for sequencing was peripheral blood. The CDR3: CAWSPSGRVSNEQFF. CDR3 DNA sequence: TGTGCCTGGAGTCCCTCCGGGAGGGTATCCAATGAGCAGTTCTTC.